These 23 T cell receptor beta chains share one sample of origin, sequenced in a study of monozygotic twins with inflammatory bowel disease. TCRdb re-called the 5' RACE reads and shows each CDR3 protein once, DNA omitted. The sample has about 160,000 distinct CDR3 sequences. Sample: blood. The receptors here all came from a human donor with ulcerative colitis or Crohn's disease, or a healthy co-twin of an affected twin (not recorded which).

The genes are TRBV15 and TRBJ2-1. The germline V gene encodes CDR1 LNHNV and CDR2 YYDKDF (reference sequence). The CDR3 runs to 12 residues. This CDR3 is CATSRNENEQFF. Full variable domain (missing parts from reference TRBV15 and TRBJ2-1): DAMVIQNPRYQVTQFGKPVTLSCSQTLNHNVMYWYQQKSSQAPKLLFHYYDKDFNNEADTPDNFQSRRPNTSFCFLDIRSPGLGDTAMYLCATSRNENEQFFGPGTRLTVL.

This chain uses TRBV4-2 with TRBJ2-7; as DNA is missing, the TRBD1 call by TCRdb cannot be tested. CDR3 size: 15 residues. The germline V gene encodes CDR1 LGHNA and CDR2 YNFKEQ. This chain's CDR3 is CASSQVGGSSHEQYF.

The chain uses TRBV14 and TRBJ2-3. This CDR3 has 13 amino acids. CDR1 is SGHDN, CDR2 FVKESK, per germline. This CDR3 is CASSFLLTDMQYF.

The chain couples TRBV20-1 to TRBJ2-1; TCRdb's D call, TRBD1, is unchecked because there is no DNA. Germline V gene lookup returns CDR1 DFQATT and CDR2 SNEGSKA (reference sequence). There are 15 residues in the CDR3. The CDR3 here is CSASGTPERGNEQFF.

This chain links TRBV4-2 with TRBJ2-7; TCRdb reports TRBD1, a call that lacks DNA to check it against. This CDR3 comprises 17 residues. Germline CDR1 is LGHNA and CDR2 is YNFKEQ. CDR3 residues: CASSQVGVGQDSYEQYF.

The chain recombines TRBV24-1 with TRBJ2-1; absent DNA, TCRdb's TRBD1 call cannot be checked. Germline V gene data show CDR1 as KGHDR and CDR2 as SFDVKD. This CDR3 comprises 16 residues. This chain's CDR3 is CATSDIQGGDYNEQFF.

The genes are TRBV20-1 and TRBJ2-5; absent DNA, TCRdb's TRBD2 call cannot be checked. Germline V gives CDR1 DFQATT, CDR2 SNEGSKA (reference sequence). CDR3 length equals 18 residues. CDR3 loop: CSARILRLAGGPLETQYF.

The chain uses TRBV6-2 or TRBV6-3 and TRBJ2-7; absent DNA, TCRdb's TRBD1 call cannot be checked. This CDR3 has 13 amino acids. Germline CDR1 reads MNHEY; CDR2 reads SVGEGT. This chain's CDR3 is CASSLRDNYEQYF.

The V gene is TRBV5-4, the J gene TRBJ2-1; the TCRdb call, TRBD2, lacks DNA for checking. CDR3 size: 14 residues. Germline CDR1 is SGHNT and CDR2 is YYREEE (reference sequence). The CDR3 sequence is CASSMGLAGNEQFF.

V usage is TRBV20-1 and J usage is TRBJ2-1; TCRdb returns TRBD2, unconfirmable since there is no DNA. The CDR3 length is 18 residues. The germline CDR1 and CDR2 sequences are DFQATT and SNEGSKA (reference sequence). The CDR3 is CSANTLLAGKSSYNEQFF.

This chain connects TRBV30 to TRBJ2-5. CDR1 is GTSNPN and CDR2 is SVGIG in the germline V gene (reference sequence). CDR3 length equals 15 residues. CDR3 residues: CAWSVFGQFQETQYF.

The gene calls are TRBV5-1 and TRBJ2-5; TCRdb's D call, TRBD1, is unchecked because there is no DNA. CDR3 length: 15 residues. Germline V gene lookup returns CDR1 SGHRS and CDR2 YFSETQ. CDR3 amino acids: CASSLGSGLGETQYF.

The chain is built from TRBV28 and TRBJ2-7. This CDR3 has 11 amino acids. Germline loops: CDR1 MDHEN, CDR2 SYDVKM. The CDR3: CASSLPQGQYF.

The gene calls are TRBV2 and TRBJ2-2. The germline V gene has CDR1 SNHLY and CDR2 FYNNEI. The CDR3 is made up of 13 amino acids. CDR3 region: CASRSIVTGELFF.

V usage is TRBV5-1 and J usage is TRBJ2-7; the TCRdb call, TRBD1, lacks DNA for checking. The CDR3 has 13 residues. Germline assignment: CDR1 SGHRS and CDR2 YFSETQ. CDR3 amino acids: CASGRGLGYEQYF.

The V and J genes are TRBV5-1 and TRBJ2-2. In germline, CDR1 is SGHRS, CDR2 YFSETQ. The CDR3 sequence is 14 residues long. This CDR3 reads CASSLASNTGELFF.

The rearrangement joins TRBV5-1 to TRBJ2-1. The CDR3 sequence is 14 residues long. CDR1 is SGHRS and CDR2 is YFSETQ in the germline V gene. The CDR3 sequence: CASSLAGWSREQFF. The variable domain in full, with the rest retrieved from reference TRBV5-1 and TRBJ2-1, is KAGVTQTPRYLIKTRGQQVTLSCSPISGHRSVSWYQQTPGQGLQFLFEYFSETQRNKGNFPGRFSGRQFSNSRSEMNVSTLELGDSALYLCASSLAGWSREQFFGPGTRLTVL.

This chain connects TRBV20-1 to TRBJ1-1. The CDR3 extends over 13 amino acids. CDR1 and CDR2 from the germline V gene are DFQATT and SNEGSKA (reference sequence). This CDR3 is CSATHISNTEAFF.

This chain links TRBV20-1 with TRBJ2-3; TCRdb's assignment of TRBD2 cannot be checked, as there is no DNA. There are 14 residues in the CDR3. The germline V gene encodes CDR1 DFQATT and CDR2 SNEGSKA (reference sequence). The CDR3 is CSARGGNPRDTQYF.

The chain uses TRBV7-2 and TRBJ2-1; without DNA, the TCRdb call of TRBD1 cannot be checked. Germline-derived CDR1 and CDR2 are SGHTA and FQGNSA. The CDR3 is 16 amino acids. This CDR3 reads CASSPSPTGIYNEQFF.

This rearrangement joins TRBV7-2 to TRBJ2-7; with no DNA, the TCRdb D assignment of TRBD1 cannot be verified. The CDR3 runs to 14 residues. Per germline, CDR1 SGHTA and CDR2 FQGNSA. The CDR3: CASTPRRNSYEQYF. Full variable domain (rest looked up from reference TRBV7-2 and TRBJ2-7): GAGVSQSPSNKVTEKGKDVELRCDPISGHTALYWYRQSLGQGLEFLIYFQGNSAPDKSGLPSDRFSAERTGGSVSTLTIQRTQQEDSAVYLCASTPRRNSYEQYFGPGTRLTVT.

V is TRBV20-1 and J is TRBJ1-1. Germline-derived CDR1 and CDR2 are DFQATT and SNEGSKA (reference sequence). The CDR3 runs 14 residues. The CDR3 sequence is CSARFRVRNTEAFF.

The chain recombines TRBV5-1 with TRBJ2-5; the TCRdb D gene call, TRBD2, has no DNA to confirm it. The length of the CDR3 is 12 residues. Looked up from germline, CDR1 is SGHRS and CDR2 is YFSETQ. The CDR3 sequence is CASRVGEETQYF. Complete variable domain (other parts from reference TRBV5-1 and TRBJ2-5): KAGVTQTPRYLIKTRGQQVTLSCSPISGHRSVSWYQQTPGQGLQFLFEYFSETQRNKGNFPGRFSGRQFSNSRSEMNVSTLELGDSALYLCASRVGEETQYFGPGTRLLVL.